A single sample is the source of the 17 T cell receptor beta chains below, sequenced in a study of human T cells and chemical hapten exposure (dated by TCRdb to the early 2020s). The intended sense of this specimen's time point label: patch test 2, 6 weeks after DPC sensitization. In light of the paper, this sample's treatment or condition label describes: therapeutic diphenylcyclopropenone sensitization with weekly scalp DPC. Library generation was performed with RACE. The sequencer was a NextSeq 500. In-frame beta chains were kept once TCRdb had trimmed the public reads at Q25 with fastp and called clones with MiXCR. Here each entry gathers all rows of one CDR3 protein and keeps the most common genes and DNA. Within this sample are over 70,000 distinct CDR3 sequences, with roughly 12% of them counted one time only. The ten largest clones capture 1.5% to 2% of the sample. This specimen was whole blood, taken in connection with sensitization to the hapten diphenylcyclopropenone (DPC). Receptors were obtained from a man younger than 30 with alopecia areata. Some clones in this sample may be carry-over from other donors' samples.

The chain couples TRBV12-3 or TRBV12-4 to TRBJ1-1; 8 bases map to TRBD1. V gave up 4 bases and J gave up 3 bases; unmatched junction bases: 7. CDR3 size: 15 residues. The chain's CDR3 is CASSSRQGWDTEAFF. CDR3 in DNA: TGTGCCAGCAGTTCCCGACAGGGGTGGGACACTGAAGCTTTCTTT.

CDR3 protein: CASSQASADTQYF. The CDR3 nucleotides are TGTGCCAGCAGCCAAGCAAGCGCAGATACGCAGTATTTT. The V call is TRBV3-1, the J call TRBJ2-3; D remains ambiguous. Trimming cost V 1 base and J 4 bases, with 6 bases left between them. This CDR3 has 13 amino acids. In germline, CDR1 is LGHDT, CDR2 YNNKEL (reference sequence).

The V gene is TRBV6-5, the J gene TRBJ2-5; D is perhaps TRBD2 (5 bases). This CDR3 region has 14 residues. Trimming left V 0 bases short and J 5 bases short, with 10 bases between. CDR1 and CDR2 (germline): MNHEY, SVGAGI. The CDR3 region has the DNA TGTGCCAGCAGTTACTCTGCTGGGAGTGAGACCCAGTACTTC. As protein: CASSYSAGSETQYF.

This clonotype was detected many times. This chain joins TRBV6-1 and TRBJ1-5; D gene unclear. The CDR3 runs to 13 residues. Germline V lookup: CDR1 MNHNS, CDR2 SASEGT. Trimming pared 10 bases from V and 4 bases from J, leaving 14 bases between. As DNA, the CDR3 is TGTGCCAATTCAGTGAGTATGAATCAGCCCCAGCATTTT. Its protein is CANSVSMNQPQHF.

This clonotype was recorded many times. This chain links TRBV20-1 with TRBJ1-4; no clear D. Germline V gives CDR1 DFQATT, CDR2 SNEGSKA (reference sequence). CDR3 size: 12 residues. V gave up 4 bases and J gave up 10 bases, with 13 bases separating them. CDR3 loop: CSAIGDTGKLFF. In DNA, the CDR3 is TGCAGTGCTATAGGCGACACGGGAAAACTGTTTTTT.

This clonotype was seen only a few times. The V and J genes are TRBV29-1 and TRBJ2-5; 7 bases line up with TRBD1. The ends lost 6 bases at V and 5 bases at J; junction bases unmatched: 6. CDR1 is SQVTM and CDR2 is ANQGSEA in the germline V gene. This CDR3 region has 12 residues. Written as DNA, the CDR3 is TGCAGCGTCGACAGGGCGCGGGAGACCCAGTACTTC. Translation gives CSVDRARETQYF.

The rearrangement joins TRBV3-1 to TRBJ2-5; no clear D gene. Germline V gives CDR1 LGHDT, CDR2 YNNKEL (reference sequence). Trimming removed 2 bases at V and 2 bases at J, with 12 bases between. The length of the CDR3 is 15 residues. The CDR3 region has the DNA TGTGCCAGCAGCCAAATGATAGGAGCACAAGAGACCCAGTACTTC. Translated: CASSQMIGAQETQYF.

The chain combines TRBV7-6 with TRBJ2-1; the match to TRBD1 covers 9 bases. CDR3 length equals 16 residues. Germline V gives CDR1 SGHVS, CDR2 FNYEAQ. V lost 0 bases to trimming and J lost 6 bases; unmatched junction nucleotides: 6. CDR3 nucleotides: TGTGCCAGCAGCTTAGCTGGGACAGGGAATGGCAATGAGCAGTTCTTC. Amino acid sequence: CASSLAGTGNGNEQFF.

This clonotype was picked up a small number of times. The rearrangement joins TRBV4-2 to TRBJ1-2; D call uncertain. Germline V lookup: CDR1 LGHNA, CDR2 YNFKEQ. The CDR3 totals 12 residues. V lost 2 bases, J lost 6 bases, and 7 bases lay in between. The CDR3: CASSQTRDGYTF. As DNA, the CDR3 is TGTGCCAGCAGCCAAACACGCGATGGCTACACCTTC.

The V and J genes are TRBV7-2 and TRBJ2-3, with 9 nucleotides matching TRBD2. The CDR3 extends over 15 amino acids. V shed 5 bases and J 7 bases; nucleotides not matched to a gene: 10. In germline, CDR1 is SGHTA, CDR2 FQGNSA. Written as DNA, the CDR3 is TGTGCCAGCAGCCGGACTAGCGCCATTTTTAATACGCAGTATTTT. As protein: CASSRTSAIFNTQYF.

In this sample, this clonotype turned up many times. The rearrangement uses TRBV20-1 and TRBJ1-5; TRBD1 matches at 8 bases. Germline loops: CDR1 DFQATT, CDR2 SNEGSKA (reference sequence). Germline trimming cut 5 bases from V and 6 bases from J; bases unmatched to any gene: 9. The CDR3 runs 14 residues. The CDR3 loop reads CSAVQGEVRQPQHF. The CDR3 region has the DNA TGCAGTGCTGTACAGGGGGAGGTCCGTCAGCCCCAGCATTTT.

This clonotype was counted at least ten times. This sequence joins TRBV19 and TRBJ1-6; D perhaps matches TRBD1 (6 bases). This CDR3 is built from 14 residues. Trimming took 11 bases from V and 3 from J, leaving 14 bases between them. Germline assignment: CDR1 LNHDA and CDR2 SQIVND (reference sequence). The CDR3 spells CACRNRDYNSPLHF. DNA for the CDR3: TGTGCCTGCCGGAACAGGGACTATAATTCACCCCTCCACTTT. Drawing the rest from reference TRBV19 and TRBJ1-6, the complete variable domain is DGGITQSPKYLFRKEGQNVTLSCEQNLNHDAMYWYRQDPGQGLRLIYYSQIVNDFQKGDIAEGYSVSREKKESFPLTVTSAQKNPTAFYLCACRNRDYNSPLHFGNGTRLTVT.

The chain recombines TRBV7-2 with TRBJ2-5; D is unclear. This CDR3 spans 14 amino acids. Trimming removed 3 bases at V and 1 base at J, with 9 bases between. CDR1 is SGHTA, CDR2 FQGNSA, per germline. CDR3 loop: CASSLRWSQETQYF. As DNA, the CDR3 is TGTGCCAGCAGCTTGAGGTGGAGCCAAGAGACCCAGTACTTC.

This clonotype occurred a few times. The rearrangement uses TRBV11-2 and TRBJ2-7; a possible D gene is TRBD1 (6 bases). Per germline, CDR1 SGHAT and CDR2 FQNNGV. The CDR3 covers 16 residues. V lost 0 bases and J lost 2, with 14 bases in between. The CDR3 reads CASSLEGQYLTYEQYF. The CDR3 region has the DNA TGTGCCAGCAGCTTAGAAGGACAGTACCTCACCTACGAGCAGTACTTC.

The chain uses TRBV10-1 and TRBJ2-3, with TRBD2 identical over 9 bases. This CDR3 is 16 amino acids long. Germline CDR1 is WNHNN and CDR2 is SYGVQD (reference sequence). The junction had 9 bases not matched to a gene; V was cut back by 2 bases and J by 6 bases. CDR3 protein: CASSENSAGGGDTQYF. The CDR3, as DNA: TGCGCCAGCAGTGAGAATTCAGCGGGGGGCGGTGATACGCAGTATTTT.

This clonotype was seen many times. The chain carries TRBV6-1 and TRBJ2-7; TRBD2 aligns across 7 bases. Germline V gene sequence: CDR1 MNHNS, CDR2 SASEGT. The CDR3 loop spans 16 amino acids. Unmatched junction bases numbered 9, after V lost 1 base and J lost 3 bases. The CDR3 region is CASSEEEGSGGYEQYF. The CDR3 nucleotides are TGTGCCAGCAGTGAAGAGGAAGGTTCGGGGGGCTACGAGCAGTACTTC.

The V gene is TRBV7-9, the J gene TRBJ2-7; maybe TRBD1 (6 bases). The germline CDR1 and CDR2 sequences are SEHNR and FQNEAQ (reference sequence). The CDR3 contains 11 residues. Trimming pared 5 bases from V and 9 bases from J, leaving 11 bases between. For the CDR3, the DNA is TGTGCCAGCAGCGCCACAGGGATGCAGTACTTC. As protein: CASSATGMQYF.